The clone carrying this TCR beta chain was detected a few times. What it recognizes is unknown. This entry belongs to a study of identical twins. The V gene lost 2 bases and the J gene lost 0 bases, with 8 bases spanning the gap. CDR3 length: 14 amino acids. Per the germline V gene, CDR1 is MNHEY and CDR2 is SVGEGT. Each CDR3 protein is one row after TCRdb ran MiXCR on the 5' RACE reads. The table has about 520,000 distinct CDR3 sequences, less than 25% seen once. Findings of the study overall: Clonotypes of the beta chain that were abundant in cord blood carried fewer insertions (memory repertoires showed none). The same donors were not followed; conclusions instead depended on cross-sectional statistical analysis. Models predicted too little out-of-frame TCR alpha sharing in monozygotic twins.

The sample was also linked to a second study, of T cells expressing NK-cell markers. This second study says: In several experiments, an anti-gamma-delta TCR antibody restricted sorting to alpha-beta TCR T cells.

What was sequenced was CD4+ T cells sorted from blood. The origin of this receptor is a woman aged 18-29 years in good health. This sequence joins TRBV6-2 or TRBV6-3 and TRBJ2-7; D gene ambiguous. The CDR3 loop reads CASSYVAASYEQYF. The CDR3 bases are TGTGCCAGCAGTTACGTGGCAGCCTCCTACGAGCAGTACTTC.